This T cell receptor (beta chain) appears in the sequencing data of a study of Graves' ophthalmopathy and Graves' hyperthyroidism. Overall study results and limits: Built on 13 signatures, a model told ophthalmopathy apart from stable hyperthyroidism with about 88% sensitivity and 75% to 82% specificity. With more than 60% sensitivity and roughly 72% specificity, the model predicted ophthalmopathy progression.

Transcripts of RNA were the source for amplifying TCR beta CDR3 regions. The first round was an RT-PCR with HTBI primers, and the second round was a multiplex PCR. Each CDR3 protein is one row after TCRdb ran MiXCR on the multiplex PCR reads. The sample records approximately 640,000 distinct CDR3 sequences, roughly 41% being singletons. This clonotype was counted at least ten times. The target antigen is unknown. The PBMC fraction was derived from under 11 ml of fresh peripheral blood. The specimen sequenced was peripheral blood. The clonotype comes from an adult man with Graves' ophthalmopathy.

The CDR3 here is CSITTGWSGNTIYF. The CDR3 DNA is TGCAGTATTACGACAGGGTGGTCTGGAAACACCATATATTTT. The chain couples TRBV20-1 to TRBJ1-3, with 7 nucleotides matching TRBD1. After removal of 8 bases from V and 1 base from J, the junction contained 8 bases not matched to a gene. Germline values: CDR1 DFQATT, CDR2 SNEGSKA (reference sequence). The CDR3 totals 14 residues.